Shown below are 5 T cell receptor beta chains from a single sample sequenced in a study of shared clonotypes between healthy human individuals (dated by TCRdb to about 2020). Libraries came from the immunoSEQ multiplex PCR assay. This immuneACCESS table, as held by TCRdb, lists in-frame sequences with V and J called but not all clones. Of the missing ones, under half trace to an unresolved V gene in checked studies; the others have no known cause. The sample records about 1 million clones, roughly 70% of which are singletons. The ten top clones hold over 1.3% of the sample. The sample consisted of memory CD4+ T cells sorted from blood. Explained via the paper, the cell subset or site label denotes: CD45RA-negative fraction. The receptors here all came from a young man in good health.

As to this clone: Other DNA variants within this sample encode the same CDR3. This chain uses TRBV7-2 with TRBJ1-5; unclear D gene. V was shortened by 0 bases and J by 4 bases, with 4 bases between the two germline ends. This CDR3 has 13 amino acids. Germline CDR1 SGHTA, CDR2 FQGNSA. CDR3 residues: CASSLAPNQPQHF. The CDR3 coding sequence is TGTGCCAGCAGCTTAGCGCCGAATCAGCCCCAGCATTTT.

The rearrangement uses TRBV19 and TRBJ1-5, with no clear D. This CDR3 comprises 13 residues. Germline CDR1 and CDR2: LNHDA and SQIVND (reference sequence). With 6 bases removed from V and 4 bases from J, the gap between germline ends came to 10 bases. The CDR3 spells CASRTDLNQPQHF. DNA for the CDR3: TGTGCCAGTAGGACGGATCTTAATCAGCCCCAGCATTTT.

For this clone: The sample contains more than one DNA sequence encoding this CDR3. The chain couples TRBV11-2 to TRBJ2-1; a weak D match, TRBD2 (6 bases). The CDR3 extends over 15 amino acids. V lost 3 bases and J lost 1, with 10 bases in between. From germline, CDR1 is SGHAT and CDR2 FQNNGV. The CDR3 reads CASSLEGSSYNEQFF. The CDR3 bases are TGTGCCAGCAGCTTGGAGGGATCTTCCTACAATGAGCAGTTCTTC.

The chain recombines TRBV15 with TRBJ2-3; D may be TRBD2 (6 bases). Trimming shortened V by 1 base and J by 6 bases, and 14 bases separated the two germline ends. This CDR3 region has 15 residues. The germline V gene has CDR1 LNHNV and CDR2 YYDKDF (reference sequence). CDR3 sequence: CATSRGRGSGDTQYF. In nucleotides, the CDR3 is TGTGCCACCAGCAGAGGTCGGGGGTCGGGGGATACGCAGTATTTT.

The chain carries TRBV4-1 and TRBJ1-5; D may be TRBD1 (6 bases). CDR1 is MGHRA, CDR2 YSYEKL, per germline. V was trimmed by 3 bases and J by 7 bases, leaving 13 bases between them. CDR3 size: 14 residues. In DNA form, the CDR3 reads TGCGCCAGCAGCCACTCGATCAGGGGCCAGCCCCAGCATTTT. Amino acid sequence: CASSHSIRGQPQHF.